A single sample gave rise to the 5 T cell receptor beta chains below, sequenced in a study of cytomegalovirus exposure and HLA in healthy donors (TCRdb year 2017). Library preparation was by the immunoSEQ multiplex PCR assay. The multiplex PCR relied on a mix of 60 forward primers for TCR Vbeta segments and 13 reverse primers for TCR Jbeta segments. Drawn from immuneACCESS, this table holds only the in-frame rearrangements with V and J called that TCRdb kept. Clones are partly lost; checked studies trace under half to an unresolved V gene and leave the rest unexplained. The sample table shows over 150,000 clones, and around 74% are seen once. Over 1.1% of the sample is held by the ten biggest clonotypes. The sequencing input was PBMCs. Source of these receptors: a man aged 18 to 30 in good health and CMV-seronegative.

The chain employs TRBV19 and TRBJ2-1; D gene ambiguous. This CDR3 has 15 residues. The germline V and J ends were trimmed by 5 bases and 0 bases, with 11 bases remaining between them. Germline CDR1 is LNHDA and CDR2 is SQIVND (reference sequence). The CDR3 loop reads CASSLEQTSYNEQFF. CDR3 sequence (DNA): TGTGCCAGTAGTCTGGAGCAGACCTCCTACAATGAGCAGTTCTTC.

The rearrangement links TRBV2 to TRBJ2-7; TRBD2 agrees at 11 bases. Germline V CDR1 and CDR2: SNHLY, FYNNEI. V lost 10 bases to trimming and J lost 3 bases; unmatched junction nucleotides: 11. The CDR3 extends over 15 amino acids. CDR3 coding DNA: TGTGCCACCATAGGTCGACTAGCGGGATTCTACGAGCAGTACTTC. The encoded protein is CATIGRLAGFYEQYF. Combining the CDR3 with reference TRBV2 and TRBJ2-7 gives the whole variable domain EPEVTQTPSHQVTQMGQEVILRCVPISNHLYFYWYRQILGQKVEFLVSFYNNEISEKSEIFDDQFSVERPDGSNFTLKIRSTKLEDSAMYFCATIGRLAGFYEQYFGPGTRLTVT.

This chain links TRBV6-1 with TRBJ2-1; the match to TRBD1 covers 12 bases. V dropped 6 bases and J dropped 9; count of bases not matched to a gene: 6. This CDR3 has 14 residues. Germline CDR1 reads MNHNS; CDR2 reads SASEGT. CDR3 in amino acids: CASSSGQGAGEQFF. The CDR3 DNA reads TGTGCCAGCAGCTCGGGACAGGGGGCGGGTGAGCAGTTCTTC.

This clone was found a few times. V is TRBV9 and J is TRBJ1-5, with a tentative D call TRBD1 (5 bases). The CDR3 length is 14 residues. Trimming pared 6 bases from V and 4 bases from J, leaving 14 bases between. Germline V lookup: CDR1 SGDLS, CDR2 YYNGEE. Here the CDR3 DNA reads TGTGCCAGCAACCCAGGGTCCCCAAATCAGCCCCAGCATTTT. This gives the protein CASNPGSPNQPQHF. The full variable domain, completed using reference TRBV9 and TRBJ1-5, is DSGVTQTPKHLITATGQRVTLRCSPRSGDLSVYWYQQSLDQGLQFLIQYYNGEERAKGNILERFSAQQFPDLHSELNLSSLELGDSALYFCASNPGSPNQPQHFGDGTRLSIL.

V gene TRBV5-1 combines with J gene TRBJ2-5, with 8 bases matching TRBD1. The J call is doubtful: the DNA matches TRBJ2-7 better. The CDR3 covers 16 residues. CDR1 and CDR2 (germline): SGHRS, YFSETQ. The DNA for the CDR3 is TGCGCCAGCAGCTTGGGGGGCGGGACAGGCACCTACGAGCAGTACTTC. Protein sequence: CASSLGGGTGTYEQYF.